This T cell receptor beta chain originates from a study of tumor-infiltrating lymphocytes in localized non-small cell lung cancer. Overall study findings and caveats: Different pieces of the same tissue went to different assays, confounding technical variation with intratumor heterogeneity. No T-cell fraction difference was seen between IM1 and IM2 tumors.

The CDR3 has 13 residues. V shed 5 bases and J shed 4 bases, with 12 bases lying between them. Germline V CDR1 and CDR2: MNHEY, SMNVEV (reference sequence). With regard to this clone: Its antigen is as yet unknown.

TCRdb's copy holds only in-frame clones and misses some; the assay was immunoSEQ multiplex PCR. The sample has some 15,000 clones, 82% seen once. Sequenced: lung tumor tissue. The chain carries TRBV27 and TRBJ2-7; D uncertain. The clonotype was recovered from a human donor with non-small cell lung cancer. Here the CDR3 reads CASSVGRFYEQYF. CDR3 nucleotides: TGTGCCAGCAGTGTGGGCCGATTTTACGAGCAGTACTTC.